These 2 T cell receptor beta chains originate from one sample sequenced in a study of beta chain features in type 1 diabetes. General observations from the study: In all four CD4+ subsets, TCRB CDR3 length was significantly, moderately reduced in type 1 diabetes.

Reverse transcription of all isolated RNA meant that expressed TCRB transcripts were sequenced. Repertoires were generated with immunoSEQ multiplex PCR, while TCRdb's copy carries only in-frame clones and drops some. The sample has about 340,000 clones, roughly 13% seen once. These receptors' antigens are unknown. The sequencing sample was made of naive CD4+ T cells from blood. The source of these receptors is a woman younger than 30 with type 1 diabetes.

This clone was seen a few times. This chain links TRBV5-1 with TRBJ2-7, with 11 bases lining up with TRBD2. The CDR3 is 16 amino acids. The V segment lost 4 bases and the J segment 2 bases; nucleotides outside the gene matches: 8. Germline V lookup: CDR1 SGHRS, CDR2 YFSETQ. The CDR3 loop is CASSVTSGIPTYEQYF. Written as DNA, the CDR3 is TGCGCCAGCAGCGTGACTAGCGGGATTCCAACCTACGAGCAGTACTTC. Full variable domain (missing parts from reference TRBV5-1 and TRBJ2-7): KAGVTQTPRYLIKTRGQQVTLSCSPISGHRSVSWYQQTPGQGLQFLFEYFSETQRNKGNFPGRFSGRQFSNSRSEMNVSTLELGDSALYLCASSVTSGIPTYEQYFGPGTRLTVT.

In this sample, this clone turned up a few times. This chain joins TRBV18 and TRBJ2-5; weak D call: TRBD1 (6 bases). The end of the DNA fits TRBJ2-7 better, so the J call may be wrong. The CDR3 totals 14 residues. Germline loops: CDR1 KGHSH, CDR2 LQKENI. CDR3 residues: CASSPGTSSNEQYF. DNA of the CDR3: TGTGCCAGCTCACCCGGGACATCTTCTAACGAGCAGTACTTC.